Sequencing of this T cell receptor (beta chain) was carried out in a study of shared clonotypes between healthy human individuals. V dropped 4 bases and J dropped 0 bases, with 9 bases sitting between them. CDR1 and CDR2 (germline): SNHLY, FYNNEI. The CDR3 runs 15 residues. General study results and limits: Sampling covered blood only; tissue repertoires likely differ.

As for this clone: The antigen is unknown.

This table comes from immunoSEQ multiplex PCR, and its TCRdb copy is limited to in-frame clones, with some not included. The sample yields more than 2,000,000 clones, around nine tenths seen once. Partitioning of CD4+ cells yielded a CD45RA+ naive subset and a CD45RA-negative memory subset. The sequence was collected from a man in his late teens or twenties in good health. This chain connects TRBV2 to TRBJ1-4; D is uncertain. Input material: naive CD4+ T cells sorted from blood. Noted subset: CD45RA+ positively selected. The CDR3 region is CASSATATTNEKLFF. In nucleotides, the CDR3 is TGTGCCAGCAGTGCCACAGCCACAACTAATGAAAAACTGTTTTTT.